The rows below give T cell receptor beta chains drawn from one sample of a study of control samples from healthy donors and cancer patients. The repertoire was sequenced with immunoSEQ multiplex PCR; TCRdb's copy has only in-frame clones and lacks some. The repertoire holds under 150,000 clones, with 80% to 90% as singletons. The sequenced sample was blood. The receptors here all came from a man between 35 and 55 years old in good health. Both conserved end residues are part of each CDR3. D genes are given only for firm matches. Some rows have no size entry. The others give once, few or many, or a class for an expanded clone.

TRBJ2-1	TRBV11-3	once	TRBD2	TGTGCCAGCAGCGGACTAGCGGGGGGATTGGAGCAGTTCTTC	CASSGLAGGLEQFF
TRBJ1-2	TRBV24-1	.	.	TGTGAGCCTACTTCCAGGGGACGGTACTATGGCTACACCTTC	CEPTSRGRYYGYTF
TRBJ2-5	TRBV2	.	TRBD1	TGTGCCAGCCATCCGGGACAGGGCGGGGAGACCCAGTACTTC	CASHPGQGGETQYF
TRBJ2-7	TRBV2	few	TRBD1	TGTGCCAGCAGTTCCGGGACAGGGCTCGAGCAGTACTTC	CASSSGTGLEQYF
TRBJ1-1	TRBV18	.	TRBD1	TGTGCCAGCTCACCACGGAACAGGGGGAACACTGAAGCTTTCTTT	CASSPRNRGNTEAFF
TRBJ2-7	TRBV5-1	.	TRBD1	TGCGCCAGCAGCTTACTGACAGGGCTTACCTACGAGCAGTACTTC	CASSLLTGLTYEQYF
TRBJ1-6	TRBV7-2	.	.	TGTGCCAGCAGCCCACCATCGGGGGCGGGTTCACCCCTCCACTTT	CASSPPSGAGSPLHF
TRBJ1-6	TRBV6-1	.	TRBD1	TGTGCCAGCAGACCGACAGGGAAATTTAATTCACCCCTCCACTTT	CASRPTGKFNSPLHF
TRBJ1-5	TRBV9	.	.	TGTGCCAGCAGTCCCTCGGGTGATCAGCCCCAGCATTTT	CASSPSGDQPQHF
TRBJ1-2	TRBV3-1/TRBV3-2	.	.	TGTGCCAGCAGCCAAGACGGGGCCCCCTATGGCTACACCTTC	CASSQDGAPYGYTF
TRBJ2-1	TRBV4-3	.	.	TGCGCCAGCAGCCGGGAGCCCTCCGCCAGTTACAATGAGCAGTTCTTC	CASSREPSASYNEQFF
TRBJ1-1	TRBV19	.	.	TGTGCCAGTTACCATGGGAACACTGAAGCTTTCTTT	CASYHGNTEAFF
TRBJ1-1	TRBV24-1	.	.	TGTGCCACATCAGGGACGGGCCGCACTGAAGCTTTCTTT	CATSGTGRTEAFF
TRBJ1-4	TRBV7-2	.	.	TGTGCCAGCAGTCGGAGCCCTAATGAAAAACTGTTTTTT	CASSRSPNEKLFF
TRBJ1-4	TRBV7-2	.	TRBD1	TGTGCCAGCAGCTTACAGGGACAGGGCAATGAAAAACTGTTTTTT	CASSLQGQGNEKLFF
TRBJ1-1	TRBV29-1	few	.	TGCAGCGTTAGCGACAGGACACGGCTGGCTGAAGCTTTCTTT	CSVSDRTRLAEAFF
TRBJ2-3	TRBV11-3	.	TRBD1	TGTGCCAGCAGCAGCTCTCGGCAGGGGGCCACAGATACGCAGTATTTT	CASSSSRQGATDTQYF
TRBJ1-2	TRBV19	.	.	TGTGCCAGTAGTCCCTCAAAGGGGGGACGCTACGGCTACACCTTC	CASSPSKGGRYGYTF
TRBJ2-1	TRBV5-4	.	TRBD2	TGTGCCAGCAGCTTTAGTAGCGGGGATTACAATGAGCAGTTCTTC	CASSFSSGDYNEQFF
TRBJ1-6	TRBV15	.	.	TGTGCCACCAGCAGGGACGGTCGGTCACCCCTCCACTTT	CATSRDGRSPLHF
TRBJ1-4	TRBV19	.	TRBD1	TGTGCCAGTAGTATAGGAGCCGGGACAGGGGTAGTAAAACTGTTTTTT	CASSIGAGTGVVKLFF
TRBJ2-5	TRBV7-8	.	.	TGTGCCAGCAGCCCCTCATGGCGTAGTGGGAAGGACGGCCGAGAGACCCAGTACTTC	CASSPSWRSGKDGRETQYF
TRBJ1-3	TRBV19	.	TRBD1	TGTGCCAGTAGTGGACAGGGCTCTGGAAACACCATATATTTT	CASSGQGSGNTIYF
TRBJ1-1	TRBV7-8	.	.	TGTGCCAGCAGCCCCTCAGGAGTAGACAGGTGGAACACTGAAGCTTTCTTT	CASSPSGVDRWNTEAFF
TRBJ1-4	TRBV11-3	.	.	TGTGCCAGCAGCTTAGATCGAGGCGAGAATGAAAAACTGTTTTTT	CASSLDRGENEKLFF
TRBJ1-6	TRBV23-1	.	TRBD1	TGCGCCAGCCGTACAGACCGGGACAGCTATAATTCACCCCTCCACTTT	CASRTDRDSYNSPLHF
TRBJ1-5	TRBV24-1	.	TRBD1	TGTGCCACCAGTGACCGCGGGGCAGGGGGATTTTCCAATCAGCCCCAGCATTTT	CATSDRGAGGFSNQPQHF
TRBJ2-7	TRBV19	many	TRBD1	TGTGCCAGTAGTCCCTACGGGACAGCCTACGAGCAGTACTTC	CASSPYGTAYEQYF
TRBJ2-1	TRBV5-6	many	TRBD1	TGTGCCAGCAGCCTGAGGACAGGCTCTCTCTCCTACAATGAGCAGTTCTTC	CASSLRTGSLSYNEQFF
TRBJ2-1	TRBV7-3	once	.	TGTGCCAGCAGCCCTGCCGGGGGGCGCCGCAATGAGCAGTTCTTC	CASSPAGGRRNEQFF
TRBJ1-5	TRBV2	.	TRBD1	TGTGCCAGCAGTCCTTTAACAGGGGGCGGGCAGCCCCAGCATTTT	CASSPLTGGGQPQHF
TRBJ1-4	TRBV7-2	.	.	TGTGCCAGCAGCTTAGGTACTGAAAAACTGTTTTTT	CASSLGTEKLFF
TRBJ2-7	TRBV7-9	.	.	TGTGCCAGCAGCTTAGGGTCAAGGTACGAGCAGTACTTC	CASSLGSRYEQYF
TRBJ1-3	TRBV28	.	.	TGTGCCAGCAGCTTCTCTGGAAACACCATATATTTT	CASSFSGNTIYF
TRBJ2-4	TRBV6-5	.	.	TGTGCCAGCAGTTACGACAGTCTAGCCAAAAACATTCAGTACTTC	CASSYDSLAKNIQYF
TRBJ1-2	TRBV6-5	.	.	TGTGCCAGCAGTTATTTTGAGGGGTGGCTCTATGGCTACACCTTC	CASSYFEGWLYGYTF
TRBJ1-6	TRBV6-2/TRBV6-3	.	.	TGTGCCAGCAGTTACGGCGGGGCCTTGGGGTCACCCCTCCACTTT	CASSYGGALGSPLHF
TRBJ2-1	TRBV2	.	.	TGTGCCAGCAGCTCCCCGGCGGAGCACAATGAGCAGTTCTTC	CASSSPAEHNEQFF
TRBJ1-1	TRBV6-2/TRBV6-3	.	.	TGTGCCAGCAGTTTTCCCGGCAGCTATGAAGCTTTCTTT	CASSFPGSYEAFF
TRBJ1-5	TRBV5-1	.	TRBD1	TGCGCCAGCAGACCCCGGACAGGGGCAAATCAGCCCCAGCATTTT	CASRPRTGANQPQHF
TRBJ2-2	TRBV19	few	TRBD2	TGTGCCAGTAGTCTAGCGGGGGTTCCCGGAAGTGCCGGGGAGCTGTTTTTT	CASSLAGVPGSAGELFF
TRBJ1-2	TRBV29-1	.	.	TGCAGCGTAAGACAAGGGAACTATGGCTACACCTTC	CSVRQGNYGYTF
TRBJ2-1	TRBV3-1/TRBV3-2	.	.	TGTGCCAGCAGCGCCTTTGATGTGCAGTTCTTC	CASSAFDVQFF
TRBJ1-2	TRBV11-3	.	.	TGTGCCAGCAGCTTATCCCGGACAGCCGATGGCTACACCTTC	CASSLSRTADGYTF
TRBJ2-1	TRBV25-1	.	TRBD2	TGTGCCAGCAGTGAATGGAGTAGCGGGGACAATGAGCAGTTCTTC	CASSEWSSGDNEQFF
TRBJ2-1	TRBV6-2/TRBV6-3	.	.	TGTGCCAGCAGTTACGGGCAAGCTGCCGGCCTCAATGAGCAGTTCTTC	CASSYGQAAGLNEQFF
TRBJ2-3	TRBV7-2	.	.	TGTGCCAGCAGCTTAGGGCGGGGGCAGGGGAAAGATACGCAGTATTTT	CASSLGRGQGKDTQYF
TRBJ2-5	TRBV5-1	.	.	TGCGCCAGCAGCTCACAGGGGGGGGAGACCCAGTACTTC	CASSSQGGETQYF
TRBJ2-1	TRBV25-1	.	TRBD2	TGTGCCAGCAGTGCCGGGACTACAAAAGATGAGCAGTTCTTC	CASSAGTTKDEQFF
TRBJ1-3	TRBV5-6	.	.	TGTGCCAGCAGCTCCACACGGATCTTCGGAAACACCATATATTTT	CASSSTRIFGNTIYF
TRBJ2-1	TRBV5-1	.	TRBD2	TGCGCCAGCAGCTTGGTGATATCCGGGGGGGCATTCTTCTTC	CASSLVISGGAFFF
TRBJ1-5	TRBV6-1	.	.	TGTGCCAGCAGTGAAAACGGATCCAATCAGCCCCAGCATTTT	CASSENGSNQPQHF
TRBJ2-1	TRBV5-1	once	.	TGCGCCAGCAGCTTGGGGCTCATGGACTACAATGAGCAGTTCTTC	CASSLGLMDYNEQFF
TRBJ2-7	TRBV7-2	.	.	TGTGCCAGCAGCTTATTTAACGAGCAGTACTTC	CASSLFNEQYF
TRBJ2-2	TRBV6-5	once	TRBD1	TGTGCCAGCAGTCTAAGGGGACAGGCCTTCGTGGAGCTGTTTTTT	CASSLRGQAFVELFF
TRBJ2-7	TRBV6-5	.	.	TGTGCCAGCAGTCCTCGGGGCTTAAACTACGAGCAGTACTTC	CASSPRGLNYEQYF
TRBJ1-1	TRBV6-5	.	.	TGTGCCAGCATCTACAGGGAGGGGACTGAAGCTTTCTTT	CASIYREGTEAFF